This TCR beta chain is from a study of blood T cells in healthy people across ages. Overall study context: About one barcoded TCR beta cDNA was captured per two T cells. Points from the study as a whole: Changes seen in expanded clonotypes were possibly confounded by donor CMV status left unknown.

Investigators took roughly 9.5 milliliters of peripheral blood from every donor. Concerning this clonotype: Its matching antigen is unknown.

It was with a sample-barcoded 5' primer and a J-beta primer mix that a second PCR of roughly 7 to 12 cycles was run. Every sample gave at least 2.5 million paired-end reads containing CDR3. From the 5' RACE reads, TCRdb called clonotypes with MiXCR, one entry per CDR3 protein. The table shows over a million distinct CDR3 sequences, with approximately 42% occurring only once. Trimming pared 2 bases from V and 0 bases from J, leaving 9 bases between. The germline CDR1 and CDR2 sequences are SGHRS and YFSETQ. The CDR3 length is 15 residues. The sequence came from a woman in her late teens or twenties in good health. Input material: blood. The rearrangement joins TRBV5-1 to TRBJ2-1; D not resolved. The CDR3 region is CASSFTRSSYNEQFF. CDR3 DNA sequence: TGCGCCAGCAGCTTTACCCGAAGCTCCTACAATGAGCAGTTCTTC.